Following are 22 T cell receptor beta chains from one sample sequenced in a study of blood T cell repertoires in COVID-19. Profiling relied on immunoSEQ multiplex PCR, and the TCRdb table lists in-frame clones only, not all of them. The table shows 150,000 to 200,000 clones, with about 80% occurring only once. Sequencing was carried out using PBMCs or T cells enriched from blood (not recorded which). These receptors originate from a man aged 45-65 years who had recovered from COVID-19.

This chain uses TRBV5-1 with TRBJ1-4; D gene unclear. Trimming stripped 4 bases from V and 0 bases from J, with 7 bases between. Germline V CDR1 and CDR2: SGHRS, YFSETQ. This CDR3 is built from 14 residues. This CDR3 is CASSHSSTNEKLFF. Here the CDR3 DNA reads TGCGCCAGCAGCCACAGTTCAACTAATGAAAAACTGTTTTTT.

The chain has TRBV4-2 and TRBJ2-3; D possibly corresponds to TRBD2 (6 bases). The CDR3 runs 16 residues. Germline V gene data show CDR1 as LGHNA and CDR2 as YNFKEQ. The V end lost 0 bases, the J end lost 6 bases, and 16 bases lay between the germline ends. The CDR3: CASSQEPGTGSDTQYF. In DNA form, the CDR3 reads TGTGCCAGCAGCCAAGAACCAGGGACTGGGTCGGATACGCAGTATTTT.

This clone was seen just once. V usage is TRBV19 and J usage is TRBJ2-2, with TRBD2 matching 16 bases. Trimming removed 6 bases from V and 4 bases from J; junction bases left unmatched: 8. Germline V gene sequence: CDR1 LNHDA, CDR2 SQIVND (reference sequence). CDR3 length equals 18 residues. CDR3 nucleotide sequence: TGTGCCAGTAGCTATATAGGGACTAGCGGGGGGGGCACCGGGGAGCTGTTTTTT. Protein: CASSYIGTSGGGTGELFF.

The rearrangement uses TRBV10-2 and TRBJ1-5, with TRBD1 matching over 7 bases. Germline CDR1 is WSHSY and CDR2 is SAAADI. The CDR3 totals 14 residues. Losses at the gene ends were 8 bases for V and 2 bases for J; bases not matched to a gene: 6. CDR3 protein: CASREGAGNQPQHF. The CDR3 region has the DNA TGCGCCAGCCGGGAGGGGGCGGGCAATCAGCCCCAGCATTTT.

This clone was seen more than once but under ten times. The rearrangement uses TRBV19 and TRBJ1-2, with D possibly TRBD1 on 5 matching bases. The CDR3 has 14 residues. Germline loops: CDR1 LNHDA, CDR2 SQIVND (reference sequence). V lost 5 bases, J lost 5 bases, and 15 bases lay in between. CDR3 coding DNA: TGTGCCAGTAGTCCCACGCGACAGCTATATGGCTACACCTTC. It encodes CASSPTRQLYGYTF.

This chain joins TRBV6-5 and TRBJ1-2; TRBD1 matches at 8 bases. With 7 bases clipped from V and 2 bases from J, the junction kept 6 bases outside the gene matches. The CDR3 runs to 14 residues. Germline V gives CDR1 MNHEY, CDR2 SVGAGI. In DNA, the CDR3 is TGTGCCAGCAATCCCAGGGGGCAGAACTATGGCTACACCTTC. This translates into CASNPRGQNYGYTF.

This chain uses TRBV20-1 with TRBJ2-1; D is perhaps TRBD2 (6 bases). The CDR3 covers 14 residues. Germline CDR1 is DFQATT and CDR2 is SNEGSKA (reference sequence). The germline V and J ends were trimmed by 5 bases and 3 bases, with 14 bases remaining between them. The CDR3 spells CSAGGGAGYNEQFF. Written as DNA, the CDR3 is TGCAGTGCTGGTGGCGGGGCGGGCTACAATGAGCAGTTCTTC.

The CDR3 loop is CAWSVRRGGQGNQPQHF. The CDR3 region has the DNA TGTGCCTGGAGTGTACGAAGGGGGGGGCAGGGCAATCAGCCCCAGCATTTT. The chain joins TRBV30 to TRBJ1-5, with D perhaps TRBD1 (6 bases). CDR1 is GTSNPN and CDR2 is SVGIG in the germline V gene (reference sequence). V lost 0 bases and J 2 bases, leaving 17 bases between the germline ends. The CDR3 is made up of 17 amino acids. Drawing the rest from reference TRBV30 and TRBJ1-5, the complete variable domain is SQTIHQWPATLVQPVGSPLSLECTVEGTSNPNLYWYRQAAGRGLQLLFYSVGIGQISSEVPQNLSASRPQDRQFILSSKKLLLSDSGFYLCAWSVRRGGQGNQPQHFGDGTRLSIL.

V and J are TRBV19 and TRBJ1-5; 8 bases line up with TRBD1. J lost 5 bases, V lost 7 bases, and 10 bases had no gene match. From germline, CDR1 is LNHDA and CDR2 SQIVND (reference sequence). The CDR3 is 15 amino acids. The CDR3 loop is CASNSDRAFHQPQHF. The CDR3 nucleotides are TGTGCCAGTAATTCGGACAGGGCATTCCATCAGCCCCAGCATTTT.

The chain uses TRBV4-1 and TRBJ2-7, with 8 nucleotides matching TRBD1. Germline V gives CDR1 MGHRA, CDR2 YSYEKL. V lost 4 bases to trimming and J lost 5 bases; unmatched junction nucleotides: 10. The CDR3 sequence is 15 residues long. In DNA form, the CDR3 reads TGCGCCAGCAGCCCACGGGACAGGAGCCCGGACGAGCAGTACTTC. It is translated as CASSPRDRSPDEQYF.

The rearrangement joins TRBV14 to TRBJ1-6; TRBD1 might be the D (5 bases). The V end lost 2 bases, the J end lost 5 bases, and 13 bases lay between the germline ends. The germline CDR1 and CDR2 sequences are SGHDN and FVKESK. The CDR3 covers 16 residues. The CDR3 spells CASSQRQGDNNSPLHF. The DNA for the CDR3 is TGTGCCAGCAGCCAAAGGCAGGGCGATAATAATTCACCCCTCCACTTT.

This clone was observed a few times. This chain connects TRBV4-1 to TRBJ1-2; the D is unclear. Trimming took 1 base from V and 7 from J, leaving 10 bases between them. Germline lookup yields CDR1 MGHRA and CDR2 YSYEKL. The CDR3 loop spans 13 amino acids. The CDR3 loop is CASSQAQRGGYTF. Here the CDR3 DNA reads TGCGCCAGCAGCCAAGCGCAGAGAGGTGGCTACACCTTC.

The V call is TRBV6-1, the J call TRBJ2-5; 8 bases are a match to TRBD2. Germline CDR1 reads MNHNS; CDR2 reads SASEGT. With 3 bases clipped from V and 2 bases from J, the junction kept 5 bases outside the gene matches. The CDR3 spans 15 residues. DNA for the CDR3: TGTGCCAGCAGTGATGAGGCGGGGGGTCAAGAGACCCAGTACTTC. The encoded protein is CASSDEAGGQETQYF.

This chain uses TRBV15 with TRBJ2-3, with 7 bases aligning to TRBD1. Germline lookup yields CDR1 LNHNV and CDR2 YYDKDF (reference sequence). The CDR3 has 15 amino acids. V lost 5 bases and J lost 0; bases outside the gene matches: 5. The CDR3 DNA reads as TGTGCCACCAGCCTTTACAGGGGAAGCACAGATACGCAGTATTTT. It is translated as CATSLYRGSTDTQYF.

The chain employs TRBV28 and TRBJ2-6; 12 nucleotides match TRBD1. Per germline, CDR1 MDHEN and CDR2 SYDVKM. The CDR3 is 20 residues long. V trimming: 5 bases; J trimming: 4 bases; junction bases outside the gene matches: 15. CDR3 in amino acids: CASSIPPGQGAVGGANVLTF. The CDR3 DNA reads TGTGCCAGCAGTATCCCTCCGGGACAGGGGGCCGTAGGGGGGGCCAACGTCCTGACTTTC.

The sample holds a few counts of this clone. V is TRBV28 and J is TRBJ2-2, with TRBD1 matching over 7 bases. CDR1 is MDHEN and CDR2 is SYDVKM in the germline V gene. The V segment lost 5 bases and the J segment 6 bases; nucleotides outside the gene matches: 12. This CDR3 is 16 amino acids long. The CDR3 nucleotides are TGTGCCAGCAGTCAGTTCCCCGCAGGGGGTTCCGGGGAGCTGTTTTTT. It is translated as CASSQFPAGGSGELFF.

This sequence joins TRBV19 and TRBJ1-5, with D perhaps TRBD1 (6 bases). The length of the CDR3 is 13 residues. The germline V gene has CDR1 LNHDA and CDR2 SQIVND (reference sequence). Trimming removed 5 bases at V and 5 bases at J, with 10 bases between. In nucleotides, the CDR3 is TGTGCCAGTAGTCTCCAGGGGCATCAGCCCCAGCATTTT. As protein: CASSLQGHQPQHF.

The chain uses TRBV20-1 and TRBJ1-2; D not certain. Germline CDR1 reads DFQATT; CDR2 reads SNEGSKA (reference sequence). This CDR3 is built from 11 residues. V lost 3 bases to trimming and J lost 8 bases, with 10 bases between them. The CDR3 nucleotides read TGCAGTGCTAGGTCCGGGGAAGGCTACACCTTC. Its protein is CSARSGEGYTF.

The chain carries TRBV9 and TRBJ2-3, with TRBD2 as a possible D gene (7 bases). Trimming removed 3 bases at V and 2 bases at J, with 19 bases between. CDR1 and CDR2 from the germline V gene are SGDLS and YYNGEE. CDR3 length: 17 amino acids. CDR3 residues: CASSEGIRGAVTDTQYF. DNA of the CDR3: TGTGCCAGCAGCGAGGGAATTCGGGGGGCCGTCACAGATACGCAGTATTTT.

The rearrangement uses TRBV6-5 and TRBJ1-4; TRBD1 aligns across 10 bases. The CDR3 sequence is 14 residues long. V shed 7 bases and J 8 bases; nucleotides not matched to a gene: 7. The germline V gene encodes CDR1 MNHEY and CDR2 SVGAGI. The CDR3 nucleotides are TGTGCCAGCAAGACAGGGGGCGCCCAAGAAAAACTGTTTTTT. Protein sequence: CASKTGGAQEKLFF.

The rearrangement joins TRBV7-9 to TRBJ1-3; the D gene is possibly TRBD1 (6 bases). Trimming cost V 4 bases and J 2 bases, with 12 bases left between them. Looked up from germline, CDR1 is SEHNR and CDR2 is FQNEAQ (reference sequence). The CDR3 length is 15 residues. CDR3 DNA: TGTGCCAGCAGCTCCGGGACAAGCGCTGGAAACACCATATATTTT. It specifies CASSSGTSAGNTIYF.

The chain combines TRBV13 with TRBJ1-5; D ambiguous. Germline V gene sequence: CDR1 PRHDT, CDR2 FYEKMQ (reference sequence). The V end lost 0 bases, the J end lost 3 bases, and 9 bases lay between the germline ends. The CDR3 contains 15 residues. CDR3 amino acids: CASSLGQANNQPQHF. As DNA, the CDR3 is TGTGCCAGCAGCTTAGGGCAGGCAAACAATCAGCCCCAGCATTTT.